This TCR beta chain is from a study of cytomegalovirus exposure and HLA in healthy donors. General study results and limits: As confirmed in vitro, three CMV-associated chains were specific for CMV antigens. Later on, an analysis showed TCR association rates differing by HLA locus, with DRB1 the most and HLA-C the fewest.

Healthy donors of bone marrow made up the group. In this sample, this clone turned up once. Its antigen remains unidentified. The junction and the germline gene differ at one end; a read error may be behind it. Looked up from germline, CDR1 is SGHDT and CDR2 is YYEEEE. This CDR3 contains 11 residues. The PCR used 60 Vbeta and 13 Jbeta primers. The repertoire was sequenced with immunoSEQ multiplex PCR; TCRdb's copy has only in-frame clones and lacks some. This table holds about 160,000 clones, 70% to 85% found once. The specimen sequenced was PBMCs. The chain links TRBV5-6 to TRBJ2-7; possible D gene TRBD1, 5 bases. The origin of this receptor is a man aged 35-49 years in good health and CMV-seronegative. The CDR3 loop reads CASNLGPEQYF. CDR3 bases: TGTGCCAGCAACTTGGGGCCCGAGCAGTACTTC.